This is a list of T cell receptor beta chains from one sample in a study of radiotherapy plus CTLA-4 blockade in lung cancer. TCRdb keeps only in-frame clones here, not all; method: immunoSEQ multiplex PCR. Found here are roughly 78,000 clones, 78% of them singletons; the top ten hold 7% to 8%. The starting material was peripheral blood, obtained from a patient treated with radiotherapy plus ipilimumab. Receptors were obtained from a human donor with non-small cell lung cancer who had a complete response to radiotherapy plus ipilimumab. Each CDR3 is given with its conserved first and last residue. The D gene is left open where the match is weak. Size values are once, few and many counts, or a class for expanded clones, and some rows have none.

d_gene: NA
abundance: few
len: 11
v_gene: TRBV30
j_gene: TRBJ2-1
CDR3nt: TGTGCCTGGAATGTGTTCAATGAGCAGTTCTTC
CDR3aa: CAWNVFNEQFF

d_gene: NA
abundance: NA
len: 13
v_gene: TRBV6-5
j_gene: TRBJ1-5
CDR3nt: TGTGCCAGCAGTTGGGGTTTTGATCAGCCCCAGCATTTT
CDR3aa: CASSWGFDQPQHF

d_gene: NA
abundance: few
len: 13
v_gene: TRBV7-2
j_gene: TRBJ1-3
CDR3nt: TGTGCCAGCAGCTCGACCTTCGGAAACACCATATATTTT
CDR3aa: CASSSTFGNTIYF

d_gene: NA
abundance: NA
len: 16
v_gene: TRBV7-9
j_gene: TRBJ2-1
CDR3nt: TGTGCCAGCAGCCCTTCAGGGAGGCTAAACTACAATGAGCAGTTCTTC
CDR3aa: CASSPSGRLNYNEQFF

d_gene: NA
abundance: NA
len: 16
v_gene: TRBV7-2
j_gene: TRBJ2-3
CDR3nt: TGTGCCAGCAGCTACAAATCCCCAGCTGGCACAGATACGCAGTATTTT
CDR3aa: CASSYKSPAGTDTQYF

d_gene: NA
abundance: NA
len: 13
v_gene: TRBV5-1
j_gene: TRBJ2-1
CDR3nt: TGCGCCAGCGCGGCCGGTGGGGAGAATGAGCAGTTCTTC
CDR3aa: CASAAGGENEQFF

d_gene: TRBD1
abundance: NA
len: 15
v_gene: TRBV6-1
j_gene: TRBJ1-5
CDR3nt: TGTGCCAGCAGTGATCCCGGGACAGGGTATCAGCCCCAGCATTTT
CDR3aa: CASSDPGTGYQPQHF

d_gene: NA
abundance: NA
len: 17
v_gene: TRBV18
j_gene: TRBJ1-4
CDR3nt: TGTGCCAGCTCACCACCGATGGAGAAGGCAACTAATGAAAAACTGTTTTTT
CDR3aa: CASSPPMEKATNEKLFF

d_gene: TRBD1
abundance: NA
len: 14
v_gene: TRBV27
j_gene: TRBJ1-3
CDR3nt: TGTGCCAGCAGTTCTGGGACAGGCGGAAACACCATATATTTT
CDR3aa: CASSSGTGGNTIYF

d_gene: TRBD1
abundance: NA
len: 14
v_gene: TRBV6-5
j_gene: TRBJ1-4
CDR3nt: TGTGCCTCCTATCGGACAGGGACGAATGAAAAACTGTTTTTT
CDR3aa: CASYRTGTNEKLFF

d_gene: NA
abundance: NA
len: 13
v_gene: TRBV9
j_gene: TRBJ2-1
CDR3nt: TGTGCCAGCAGCCTACGGACATACAATGAGCAGTTCTTC
CDR3aa: CASSLRTYNEQFF

d_gene: NA
abundance: NA
len: 12
v_gene: TRBV7-8
j_gene: TRBJ2-3
CDR3nt: TGTGCCAGCAGCTTAAATTTCGATACGCAGTATTTT
CDR3aa: CASSLNFDTQYF

d_gene: TRBD2
abundance: NA
len: 18
v_gene: TRBV9
j_gene: TRBJ2-1
CDR3nt: TGTGCCAGCAGCGTAGCTCCCTTACCGGGAGGTAGCTACAATGAGCAGTTCTTC
CDR3aa: CASSVAPLPGGSYNEQFF

d_gene: NA
abundance: NA
len: 14
v_gene: TRBV10-3
j_gene: TRBJ2-2
CDR3nt: TGTGCCATCGGGGGCAGGGCGAGCACCGGGGAGCTGTTTTTT
CDR3aa: CAIGGRASTGELFF

d_gene: NA
abundance: few
len: 14
v_gene: TRBV5-8
j_gene: TRBJ1-6
CDR3nt: TGTGCCAGCAGCTACGGGGTTCGTAATTCACCCCTCCACTTT
CDR3aa: CASSYGVRNSPLHF

d_gene: NA
abundance: once
len: 15
v_gene: TRBV5-4
j_gene: TRBJ2-1
CDR3nt: TGTGCCAGCAGGAAAGACAAGAGCTCCTACAATGAGCAGTTCTTC
CDR3aa: CASRKDKSSYNEQFF

d_gene: NA
abundance: few
len: 17
v_gene: TRBV9
j_gene: TRBJ2-5
CDR3nt: TGTGCCAGCAGCGCCCGGGCGGGGACCTCGAGGCAAGAGACCCAGTACTTC
CDR3aa: CASSARAGTSRQETQYF

d_gene: TRBD2
abundance: NA
len: 15
v_gene: TRBV2
j_gene: TRBJ2-7
CDR3nt: TGTGCCAGCCGCCGGGGTAGCGGGGGAATCTACGAGCAGTACTTC
CDR3aa: CASRRGSGGIYEQYF

d_gene: NA
abundance: NA
len: 14
v_gene: TRBV28
j_gene: TRBJ2-5
CDR3nt: TGTGCCAGCAGTTTGGTATCCTTTCAAGAGACCCAGTACTTC
CDR3aa: CASSLVSFQETQYF

d_gene: TRBD1
abundance: NA
len: 17
v_gene: TRBV2
j_gene: TRBJ2-4
CDR3nt: TGTGCCAGCAGTGGACAGGGGGTTTTACTAGCCAAAAACATTCAGTACTTC
CDR3aa: CASSGQGVLLAKNIQYF

d_gene: TRBD1
abundance: NA
len: 13
v_gene: TRBV30
j_gene: TRBJ1-5
CDR3nt: TGTGCCTGGAGTAGACAGGGAGGCCAGCCCCAGCATTTT
CDR3aa: CAWSRQGGQPQHF

d_gene: NA
abundance: NA
len: 12
v_gene: TRBV7-9
j_gene: TRBJ1-1
CDR3nt: TGTGCCAGCAGCTTAGTTGGGGGTACAGCTTTCTTT
CDR3aa: CASSLVGGTAFF

d_gene: NA
abundance: NA
len: 14
v_gene: TRBV7-8
j_gene: TRBJ1-5
CDR3nt: TGTGCCAGCAGCTCCTCTCGGGGGAATCAGCCCCAGCATTTT
CDR3aa: CASSSSRGNQPQHF

d_gene: NA
abundance: NA
len: 13
v_gene: TRBV4-1
j_gene: TRBJ2-1
CDR3nt: TGCGCCAGCAGCCAAGCCATAGACAATGAGCAGTTCTTC
CDR3aa: CASSQAIDNEQFF

d_gene: NA
abundance: few
len: 13
v_gene: TRBV5-1
j_gene: TRBJ2-5
CDR3nt: TGCGCCAGCAGCTACGGGCAGGGGGAGACCCAGTACTTC
CDR3aa: CASSYGQGETQYF

d_gene: NA
abundance: medium-sized
len: 15
v_gene: TRBV18
j_gene: TRBJ2-3
CDR3nt: TGTGCCAGCTCACCAAAAGAGACGGTTCAAGATACGCAGTATTTT
CDR3aa: CASSPKETVQDTQYF

d_gene: TRBD1
abundance: NA
len: 16
v_gene: TRBV4-1
j_gene: TRBJ1-2
CDR3nt: TGCGCCAGCAGCCAACCGGGACAGGGGGCCTTCTATGGCTACACCTTC
CDR3aa: CASSQPGQGAFYGYTF

d_gene: NA
abundance: medium-sized
len: 14
v_gene: TRBV5-1
j_gene: TRBJ1-4
CDR3nt: TGCGCCAGCAGCTCAGGGACAAGGGGTGAAAAACTGTTTTTT
CDR3aa: CASSSGTRGEKLFF

d_gene: TRBD1
abundance: few
len: 16
v_gene: TRBV5-4
j_gene: TRBJ1-6
CDR3nt: TGTGCCAGCAGCCCCCCCCCTGGACAGGGGCAATCACCCCTCCACTTT
CDR3aa: CASSPPPGQGQSPLHF

d_gene: TRBD1
abundance: few
len: 14
v_gene: TRBV4-3
j_gene: TRBJ2-5
CDR3nt: TGCGCCAGCAGCATGGACAGGGGAGGAGAGACCCAGTACTTC
CDR3aa: CASSMDRGGETQYF

d_gene: TRBD2
abundance: NA
len: 15
v_gene: TRBV7-6
j_gene: TRBJ2-1
CDR3nt: TGTGCCAGCAGCTTAAGGAGCGGGGTCTACAATGAGCAGTTCTTC
CDR3aa: CASSLRSGVYNEQFF

d_gene: NA
abundance: NA
len: 12
v_gene: TRBV5-4
j_gene: TRBJ2-5
CDR3nt: TGTGCCAGCAGCGATGCGGGGGAGACCCAGTACTTC
CDR3aa: CASSDAGETQYF

d_gene: NA
abundance: NA
len: 13
v_gene: TRBV9
j_gene: TRBJ1-2
CDR3nt: TGTGCCAGCAGCGTAGCTACGTCTGGTGGCTACACCTTC
CDR3aa: CASSVATSGGYTF

d_gene: NA
abundance: NA
len: 15
v_gene: TRBV2
j_gene: TRBJ1-5
CDR3nt: TGTGCCAGCAGGCCCTGGGGCAGGGGCAATCAGCCCCAGCATTTT
CDR3aa: CASRPWGRGNQPQHF

d_gene: NA
abundance: once
len: 14
v_gene: TRBV10-3
j_gene: TRBJ2-2
CDR3nt: TGTGCCATCAGTGACCAGGGTGGTACCGGGGAGCTGTTTTTT
CDR3aa: CAISDQGGTGELFF

d_gene: NA
abundance: NA
len: 14
v_gene: TRBV2
j_gene: TRBJ1-3
CDR3nt: TGTGCCAGCAGCCTCGGGAACTCTGGAAACACCATATATTTT
CDR3aa: CASSLGNSGNTIYF

d_gene: NA
abundance: few
len: 11
v_gene: TRBV25-1
j_gene: TRBJ2-3
CDR3nt: TGTGCCAGCAGTTTGACAGATACGCAGTATTTT
CDR3aa: CASSLTDTQYF

d_gene: NA
abundance: NA
len: 14
v_gene: TRBV11-3
j_gene: TRBJ2-1
CDR3nt: TGTGCCAGCAGCTTAGCGGGGACTCAACGGGGGCAGTTCTTC
CDR3aa: CASSLAGTQRGQFF

d_gene: TRBD1
abundance: few
len: 15
v_gene: TRBV18
j_gene: TRBJ1-6
CDR3nt: TGTGCCAGCTCACCACCGGACAGGACAAATTCACCCCTCCACTTT
CDR3aa: CASSPPDRTNSPLHF

d_gene: TRBD1
abundance: NA
len: 14
v_gene: TRBV5-1
j_gene: TRBJ2-7
CDR3nt: TGCGCCAGCAGGGACCGGGACAGAGTCTACGAGCAGTACTTC
CDR3aa: CASRDRDRVYEQYF

d_gene: NA
abundance: NA
len: 13
v_gene: TRBV27
j_gene: TRBJ2-7
CDR3nt: TGTGCCAGCAGCGCAGGAAGGGGCCACGAGCAGTACTTC
CDR3aa: CASSAGRGHEQYF

d_gene: NA
abundance: NA
len: 14
v_gene: TRBV18
j_gene: TRBJ1-4
CDR3nt: TGTGCCAGCTCACGGGACGGAGGGAATGAAAAACTGTTTTTT
CDR3aa: CASSRDGGNEKLFF

d_gene: TRBD2
abundance: NA
len: 16
v_gene: TRBV18
j_gene: TRBJ2-1
CDR3nt: TGTGCCAGCTCACCAGGCGGGAGTAGAGGGTACAATGAGCAGTTCTTC
CDR3aa: CASSPGGSRGYNEQFF